A selection of T cell receptor beta chains follows, all from one sample in a study of TIL therapy for anti-PD-1-resistant metastatic lung cancer. This table comes from immunoSEQ multiplex PCR, and its TCRdb copy is limited to in-frame clones, with some not included. The data show 45,000 to 60,000 clones, about 80% seen once. The input for sequencing was blood, taken at baseline. The source of these receptors is a woman between 30 and 80 years old with non-small cell lung cancer. Each CDR3 is given with its conserved first and last residue. D genes are given only for firm matches. Clone size is shown for a subset of rows, as once, few, many or a class of expanded clone.

>TRBJ1-2|-|TRBV2|few
CASSEIRAGRGGGYTF
TGTGCCAGCAGTGAAATTAGGGCAGGAAGAGGAGGTGGCTACACCTTC
>TRBJ2-2|-|TRBV11-2|few
CASSSRQAGTGELFF
TGTGCCAGCAGCTCAAGACAAGCTGGCACCGGGGAGCTGTTTTTT
>TRBJ1-1|-|TRBV10-3|-
CAISPDGMNTEAFF
TGTGCCATCAGTCCGGACGGCATGAACACTGAAGCTTTCTTT
>TRBJ1-2|TRBD1|TRBV28|-
CASSTGLGQNYGYTF
TGTGCCAGCAGTACAGGGCTGGGACAGAACTATGGCTACACCTTC
>TRBJ1-1|TRBD1|TRBV7-9|few
CASSSLSGTAGTEAFF
TGTGCCAGCAGCTCCCTCTCCGGGACAGCAGGCACTGAAGCTTTCTTT
>TRBJ1-2|-|TRBV5-1|few
CASSFDGDYGYTF
TGCGCCAGCAGCTTCGACGGGGACTATGGCTACACCTTC
>TRBJ2-1|-|TRBV6-5|-
CASSFTGSSYNEQFF
TGTGCCAGCAGTTTTACTGGGAGCTCCTACAATGAGCAGTTCTTC
>TRBJ2-3|TRBD2|TRBV7-7|-
CASSAGGTDTQYF
TGTGCCAGCAGCGCGGGGGGCACAGATACGCAGTATTTT
>TRBJ2-6|-|TRBV4-3|once
CASSPQPTAAGANVLTF
TGCGCCAGCAGCCCGCAGCCAACGGCGGCTGGGGCCAACGTCCTGACTTTC
>TRBJ2-4|TRBD1|TRBV5-1|once
CASSWDRENIQYF
TGCGCCAGCAGCTGGGACAGGGAAAACATTCAGTACTTC
>TRBJ2-2|-|TRBV23-1|few
CASSQPLITGELFF
TGCGCCAGCAGTCAACCATTGATCACCGGGGAGCTGTTTTTT
>TRBJ2-1|TRBD2|TRBV7-7|once
CASGRAGNEQFF
TGTGCCAGCGGGAGGGCGGGGAATGAGCAGTTCTTC
>TRBJ2-7|TRBD1|TRBV2|few
CASSSTGSYEQYF
TGTGCCAGCAGCTCGACAGGGTCCTACGAGCAGTACTTC
>TRBJ2-7|-|TRBV18|-
CASSPHYEQYF
TGTGCCAGCTCACCACACTACGAGCAGTACTTC
>TRBJ2-3|TRBD2|TRBV2|-
CASSTSVVTDTQYF
TGTGCCAGCAGTACTAGCGTCGTCACAGATACGCAGTATTTT
>TRBJ1-2|-|TRBV10-1|-
CASSEGTSVDGYTF
TGCGCCAGCAGTGAAGGGACGTCGGTTGATGGCTACACCTTC